The 10 T cell receptor beta chains given below trace back to one sample, sequenced in a study of T-cell reconstitution after alpha-beta-depleted transplantation in children. It was with unique molecular identifiers that the TCRbeta library was prepared. TCRdb re-analysed the PCR reads in MiXCR, keeping a single row per CDR3 protein. Among about 640,000 distinct CDR3 sequences listed, around 13% were seen once. Sample: PBMCs, mostly from graft donor cells, taken 360 days after TCRalphabeta/CD19-depleted stem cell transplant. Receptors were obtained from a male patient between 5 and 17 years old who had a stem cell transplant for acute myeloid leukemia, so the T cells may come from the graft donor.

This clonotype was observed at least ten times. This chain connects TRBV12-3 or TRBV12-4 to TRBJ2-1, with 7 bases identical to TRBD2. V lost 1 base and J lost 4; bases outside the gene matches: 10. This CDR3 is 17 amino acids long. The CDR3: CASSLVSGGSAYNEQFF. The CDR3 nucleotides read TGTGCCAGCAGTTTAGTCTCAGGCGGGAGTGCTTACAATGAGCAGTTCTTC.

CDR3 protein: CASRDNYGYTF. The CDR3 DNA sequence: TGTGCCAGCAGGGATAACTATGGCTACACCTTC. This chain links TRBV6-6 with TRBJ1-2; no clear D gene. The V end was cut by 6 bases, the J end by 1 base, with 3 bases between. CDR1 MNHNY and CDR2 SVGAGI come from the germline V gene (reference sequence). The CDR3 is 11 amino acids.

This clonotype was seen at least ten times. The V call is TRBV6-5, the J call TRBJ1-5, with D uncertain. The CDR3 loop spans 14 amino acids. Germline CDR1 reads MNHEY; CDR2 reads SVGAGI. Trimming took off 1 base at V and 3 bases at J, with 7 bases between the two ends. The CDR3 nucleotides read TGTGCCAGCAGTTACTTGGAGATCAATCAGCCCCAGCATTTT. This translates into CASSYLEINQPQHF.

This clonotype was found a few times. V usage is TRBV6-5 and J usage is TRBJ2-7; maybe TRBD1 (6 bases). The CDR3 runs to 13 residues. CDR1 and CDR2 from the germline V gene are MNHEY and SVGAGI. V lost 2 bases to trimming and J lost 2 bases, with 7 bases between them. CDR3 residues: CASSYGQTYEQYF. The CDR3 DNA is TGTGCCAGCAGTTACGGACAGACCTACGAGCAGTACTTC.

This clonotype was seen a handful of times. J is TRBJ1-1 and V is TRBV6-5; no definite D call. The CDR3 contains 15 residues. With 2 bases removed from V and 0 bases from J, the gap between germline ends came to 10 bases. Germline loops: CDR1 MNHEY, CDR2 SVGAGI. CDR3 residues: CASSYGIGVNTEAFF. The CDR3 region has the DNA TGTGCCAGCAGTTACGGGATTGGCGTGAACACTGAAGCTTTCTTT.

The chain employs TRBV29-1 and TRBJ2-6; 7 bases are shared with TRBD1. The CDR3 consists of 16 residues. The ends lost 6 bases at V and 3 bases at J; junction bases unmatched: 11. Germline V gene lookup returns CDR1 SQVTM and CDR2 ANQGSEA. CDR3 DNA sequence: TGCAGCGTGACAGGGTCTCGAGATATTGGGGCCAACGTCCTGACTTTC. It translates to CSVTGSRDIGANVLTF. Supplemented by reference TRBV29-1 and TRBJ2-6, the full variable domain reads SAVISQKPSRDICQRGTSLTIQCQVDSQVTMMFWYRQQPGQSLTLIATANQGSEATYESGFVIDKFPISRPNLTFSTLTVSNMSPEDSSIYLCSVTGSRDIGANVLTFGAGSRLTVL.

This clonotype was detected only a few times. The chain combines TRBV5-1 with TRBJ2-1; either TRBD1 or TRBD2 may fit D (5 bases each). The germline V and J ends were trimmed by 5 bases and 8 bases, with 11 bases remaining between them. The CDR3 has 12 residues. Germline V lookup: CDR1 SGHRS, CDR2 YFSETQ. DNA for the CDR3: TGCGCCAGCAGGGGACCCATCCATGAGCAGTTCTTC. It specifies CASRGPIHEQFF.

This clonotype was seen a few times. J is TRBJ2-7 and V is TRBV7-3; tentatively, D is TRBD2 (6 bases). Per the germline V gene, CDR1 is SGHTA and CDR2 is FQGTGA. V dropped 2 bases and J dropped 6 bases, with 14 bases sitting between them. This CDR3 is built from 14 residues. CDR3 residues: CASSLGGAFGEQYF. CDR3 bases: TGTGCCAGCAGCTTAGGCGGGGCATTTGGCGAGCAGTACTTC.

In its sample, this clonotype was seen a few times. CDR3: CSVEAGGETQYF. Here the CDR3 DNA reads TGCAGCGTTGAAGCGGGGGGGGAGACCCAGTACTTC. V and J are TRBV29-1 and TRBJ2-5; the match to TRBD2 covers 8 bases. Germline V lookup: CDR1 SQVTM, CDR2 ANQGSEA. V gave up 1 base and J gave up 5 bases; unmatched junction bases: 0. CDR3 length equals 12 residues.

There are a few counts of this clonotype. This chain connects TRBV28 to TRBJ2-7; D uncertain. V was cut by 7 bases and J by 5 bases, with 15 bases left in between. CDR1 and CDR2 (germline): MDHEN, SYDVKM. This CDR3 contains 13 residues. The CDR3 loop reads CASTFDLGNEQYF. The CDR3 DNA sequence: TGTGCCAGCACCTTCGACCTAGGGAACGAGCAGTACTTC.